A selection of T cell receptor beta chains follows, all from one sample in a study of blood T cell repertoires in COVID-19. Clones were read by immunoSEQ multiplex PCR, and TCRdb kept only the in-frame ones, dropping some. The profile covers around 330,000 clones, with 87% appearing a single time and around 9% taken by the ten largest. Specimen: PBMCs or T cells enriched from blood (not recorded which). These receptors originate from a woman younger than 35 who had recovered from COVID-19. Both conserved end residues are part of each CDR3. The D gene is left open where the match is weak. For some rows the clone size is stated as once, few or many, or as a class when expanded; others skip it.

v_call	j_call	clone_size	d_call	cdr3_length	cdr3_aa	cdr3_nt
TRBV11-2	TRBJ1-2	few	TRBD1	18	CASSLDLEVAASGGGYTF	TGTGCCAGCAGCTTAGATCTCGAAGTGGCAGCTTCAGGGGGGGGCTACACCTTC
TRBV27	TRBJ1-1	.	.	13	CASSLGGGAEAFF	TGTGCCAGCAGTTTAGGAGGGGGGGCTGAAGCTTTCTTT
TRBV29-1	TRBJ2-7	.	TRBD1	13	CSVETGGTYEQYF	TGCAGCGTAGAGACAGGGGGGACCTACGAGCAGTACTTC
TRBV4-3	TRBJ2-4	.	TRBD1	15	CASSPGQGRRNIQYF	TGCGCCAGCAGCCCAGGACAGGGCCGGCGGAACATTCAGTACTTC
TRBV4-1	TRBJ1-2	.	TRBD1	14	CASSTNGQVYRYTF	TGCGCCAGCAGCACAAACGGACAGGTGTACCGCTACACCTTC
TRBV4-3	TRBJ1-1	.	.	13	CASSQGRDTEAFF	TGCGCCAGCAGCCAAGGCAGGGACACTGAAGCTTTCTTT
TRBV4-2	TRBJ2-7	.	.	12	CASSSTGYEQYF	TGTGCCAGCAGCTCGACGGGCTACGAGCAGTACTTC
TRBV3-1/TRBV3-2	TRBJ1-1	.	.	14	CASSQAAMNTEAFF	TGTGCCAGCAGCCAAGCAGCGATGAACACTGAAGCTTTCTTT
TRBV28	TRBJ2-7	.	TRBD2	16	CASSPQLAGGPYEQYF	TGTGCCAGCAGTCCTCAACTAGCGGGAGGACCCTACGAGCAGTACTTC
TRBV19	TRBJ1-1	.	.	14	CASSINYGRGEAFF	TGTGCCAGTAGTATCAATTACGGGAGAGGTGAAGCTTTCTTT
TRBV18	TRBJ1-1	.	TRBD1	16	CASSPRRQGGNTEAFF	TGTGCCAGCTCACCAAGGAGGCAGGGGGGGAACACTGAAGCTTTCTTT
TRBV5-1	TRBJ2-5	.	TRBD1	14	CASSRTGGLETQYF	TGCGCCAGCAGTCGGACAGGAGGTTTGGAGACCCAGTACTTC
TRBV15	TRBJ2-1	once	TRBD2	16	CATSFSWGTSPDEQFF	TGTGCCACCAGCTTTAGCTGGGGGACTAGTCCTGATGAGCAGTTCTTC